The sequence of this T cell receptor beta chain was determined in a study of T cells after posttransplantation cyclophosphamide. CDR3 length: 13 amino acids. V lost 1 base, J lost 4 bases, and 3 bases stayed unmatched. CDR1 and CDR2 from the germline V gene are GTSNPN and SVGIG (reference sequence). This clone showed up many times. The antigen is not known. Clones were read by immunoSEQ multiplex PCR, and TCRdb kept only the in-frame ones, dropping some. The data hold tens of thousands of clones, with 93% observed a single time. This related bone marrow graft donor gave peripheral blood on the day of marrow donation. Study results and caveats: TRB overlap between skin or GI tissue T cells and blood was limited. After PTCy, TRB diversity resembled that of CNI/methotrexate controls. Later blood repertoires were often dominated by clones from the donor CD8+ memory compartment.

The chain couples TRBV30 to TRBJ2-7; the match to TRBD1 covers 8 bases. This sequence originates from a woman aged 25-40 years in good health and a related stem cell transplant donor. Sequencing was done on a sample of PBMCs. For the CDR3, the DNA is TGTGCCTGGAGTGCACAGGGGGTATACGAGCAGTACTTC. The encoded protein is CAWSAQGVYEQYF.